This T cell receptor beta chain was captured by sequencing in a study of blood T cell repertoires in COVID-19. Study-level information: From T cells, B-cell-depleted T cells, or PBMCs came the material, which was cDNA or gDNA.

Researchers sorted participants into cohorts using their self-reported clinical history. Trimming at V came to 9 bases and at J to 5 bases, leaving 7 bases not matched to a gene. Germline V CDR1 and CDR2: MGHDK, SYGVNS. The CDR3 contains 12 residues. Per the original methods: It was from reference gene primer amplification that nucleated cell counts were estimated. The repertoire was sequenced with immunoSEQ multiplex PCR; TCRdb's copy has only in-frame clones and lacks some. The V and J calls and clone size were taken over from that table, and D and trimming were inferred from the DNA. Among over 200,000 clones listed, about nine tenths were seen once.

The sequencing sample was made of PBMCs or T cells enriched from blood (not recorded which). The rearrangement links TRBV25-1 to TRBJ2-7; 7 nucleotides match TRBD1. The origin of this receptor is a man aged 18 to 29 with acute COVID-19. The CDR3 bases are TGTGCCAGGAGACAGGGCAAGGACGAGCAGTACTTC. Translation gives CARRQGKDEQYF.